The entry below gives a single T cell receptor (beta chain) sequence along with its context. Antigen: not known. Expressed TCRB transcripts were sequenced because the isolated RNA had all been reverse transcribed beforehand. Naive, central memory and regulatory T cell samples averaged about 3.57 million immunoSEQ reads each. Some clones are missing from TCRdb's copy, which holds only in-frame ones; the method was immunoSEQ multiplex PCR. The sample consists of 100,000 to 150,000 clones, approximately 10% of them appearing once. This sample is drawn from a study of beta chain features in type 1 diabetes. Germline CDR1 reads SEHNR; CDR2 reads FQNEAQ (reference sequence). This CDR3 is built from 14 residues. With 7 bases clipped from V and 8 bases from J, the junction kept 10 bases outside the gene matches. The study, taken as a whole, reports: Among patients with Type 1 diabetes, TCRB CDR3s were moderately but significantly shorter in every one of the four CD4+ subsets.

The gene calls are TRBV7-9 and TRBJ2-1, with 8 bases fitting TRBD1. The sequenced sample consisted of central memory CD4+ T cells from blood. This TCR was recovered from a man between 25 and 39 years old with type 1 diabetes. The CDR3 loop is CASIRDRQLDEQFF. In nucleotides, the CDR3 is TGTGCCAGCATCCGGGACAGGCAATTAGATGAGCAGTTCTTC. Combining the CDR3 with reference TRBV7-9 and TRBJ2-1 gives the whole variable domain DTGVSQNPRHKITKRGQNVTFRCDPISEHNRLYWYRQTLGQGPEFLTYFQNEAQLEKSRLLSDRFSAERPKGSFSTLEIQRTEQGDSAMYLCASIRDRQLDEQFFGPGTRLTVL.